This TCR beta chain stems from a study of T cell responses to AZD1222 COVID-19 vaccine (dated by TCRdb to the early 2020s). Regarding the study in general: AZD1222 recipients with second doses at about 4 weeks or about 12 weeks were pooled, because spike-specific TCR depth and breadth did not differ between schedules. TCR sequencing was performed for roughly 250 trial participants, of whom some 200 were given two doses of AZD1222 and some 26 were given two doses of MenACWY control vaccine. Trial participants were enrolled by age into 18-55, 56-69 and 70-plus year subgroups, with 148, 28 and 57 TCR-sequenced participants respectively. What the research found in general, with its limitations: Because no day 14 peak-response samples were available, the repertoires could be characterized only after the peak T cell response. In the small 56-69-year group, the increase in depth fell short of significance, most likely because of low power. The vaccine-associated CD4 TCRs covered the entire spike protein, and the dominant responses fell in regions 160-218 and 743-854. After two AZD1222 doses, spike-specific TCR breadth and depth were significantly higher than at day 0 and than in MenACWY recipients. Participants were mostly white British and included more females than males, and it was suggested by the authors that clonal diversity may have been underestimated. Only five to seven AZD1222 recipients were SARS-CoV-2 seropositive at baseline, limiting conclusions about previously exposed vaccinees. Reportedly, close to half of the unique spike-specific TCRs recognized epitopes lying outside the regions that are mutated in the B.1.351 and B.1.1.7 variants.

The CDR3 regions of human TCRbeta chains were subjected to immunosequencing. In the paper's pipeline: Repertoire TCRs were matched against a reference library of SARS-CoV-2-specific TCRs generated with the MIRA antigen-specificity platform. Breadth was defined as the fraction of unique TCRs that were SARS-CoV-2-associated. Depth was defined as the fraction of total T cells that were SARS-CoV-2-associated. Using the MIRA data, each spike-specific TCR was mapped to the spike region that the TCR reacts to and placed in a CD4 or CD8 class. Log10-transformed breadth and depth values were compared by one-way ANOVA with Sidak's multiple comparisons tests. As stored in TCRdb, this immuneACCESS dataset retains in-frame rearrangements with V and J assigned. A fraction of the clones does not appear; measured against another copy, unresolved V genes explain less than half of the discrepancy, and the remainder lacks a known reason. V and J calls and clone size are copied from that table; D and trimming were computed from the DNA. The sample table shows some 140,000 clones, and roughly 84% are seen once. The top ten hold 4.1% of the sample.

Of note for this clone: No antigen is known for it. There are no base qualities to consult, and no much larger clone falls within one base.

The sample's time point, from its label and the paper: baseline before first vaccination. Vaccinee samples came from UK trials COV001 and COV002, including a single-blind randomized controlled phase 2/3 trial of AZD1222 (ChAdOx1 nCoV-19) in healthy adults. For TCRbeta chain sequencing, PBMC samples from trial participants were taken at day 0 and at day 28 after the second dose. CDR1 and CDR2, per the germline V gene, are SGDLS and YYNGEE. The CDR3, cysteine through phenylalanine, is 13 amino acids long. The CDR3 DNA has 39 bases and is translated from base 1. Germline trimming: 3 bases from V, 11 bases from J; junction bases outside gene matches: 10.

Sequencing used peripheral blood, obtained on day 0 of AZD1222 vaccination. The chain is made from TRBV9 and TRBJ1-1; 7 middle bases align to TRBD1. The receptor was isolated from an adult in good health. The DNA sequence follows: TGTGCCAGCAGCGGGCGACAGGGTTCGTGGGCTTTCTTT. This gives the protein CASSGRQGSWAFF.